Sequencing of this T cell receptor beta chain was carried out in a study of CD8 T cells in Susac syndrome. Random hexamers were used to reverse transcribe the RNA input (about 0.5 to 1 ug). TCRdb re-analysed the immunoSEQ multiplex PCR reads in MiXCR, keeping a single row per CDR3 protein. Found here are some 140,000 distinct CDR3 sequences, 85% to 95% of them singletons; the top ten hold roughly 0.2%. The receptor's source is a human donor with Susac syndrome. Material for sequencing was CD8+ T cells from PBMCs.

The CDR3 DNA follows: TGTGCGTGCTCTGGAGGCAATGAGCAGTTCTTC. It codes for CACSGGNEQFF. The chain couples TRBV10-3 to TRBJ2-1; weak D call: TRBD2 (5 bases). This CDR3 has 11 residues. The germline V gene has CDR1 ENHRY and CDR2 SYGVKD.